The 13 T cell receptor beta chains in this list originate from one sample, sequenced in a study of control samples from healthy donors and cancer patients. TCRdb keeps only in-frame clones here, not all; method: immunoSEQ multiplex PCR. The data show more than 110,000 clones, with about nine tenths seen just once and about 11% held by the top ten. Material for sequencing was blood. The receptors derive from a man in his thirties or forties in good health.

The CDR3 nucleotides are TGTGCCAGCAGCAGTAATCCGAAAGATACGCAGTATTTT. Protein: CASSSNPKDTQYF. V and J are TRBV7-9 and TRBJ2-3, with D unresolved. Trimming cost V 5 bases and J 5 bases, with 11 bases left between them. CDR1 is SEHNR and CDR2 is FQNEAQ in the germline V gene (reference sequence). The CDR3 spans 13 residues.

The chain is built from TRBV11-3 and TRBJ1-6; D is ambiguous. V was trimmed by 2 bases and J by 6 bases, leaving 14 bases between them. The length of the CDR3 is 16 residues. Germline V gene sequence: CDR1 SGHNT, CDR2 YENEEA. Here the CDR3 reads CASSLKGSRPNSPLHF. Written as DNA, the CDR3 is TGTGCCAGCAGCTTAAAGGGTAGCAGGCCTAATTCACCCCTCCACTTT.

The table lists this clone with a count of one. The chain has TRBV7-2 and TRBJ1-1, with a tentative D call TRBD1 (5 bases). The CDR3 spans 12 residues. Trimming cost V 2 bases and J 11 bases, with 12 bases left between them. The germline CDR1 and CDR2 sequences are SGHTA and FQGNSA. CDR3 loop: CASSLRQGMAFF. The CDR3 DNA sequence: TGTGCCAGCAGCTTACGGCAGGGTATGGCTTTCTTT.

The chain joins TRBV6-4 to TRBJ1-1, with TRBD1 identical over 9 bases. V trimming: 5 bases; J trimming: 9 bases; junction bases outside the gene matches: 4. The germline V gene has CDR1 MRHNA and CDR2 SNTAGT. There are 12 residues in the CDR3. In DNA form, the CDR3 reads TGTGCCAGCAGTCGGGGACAGGGACAAGCTTTCTTT. Its translation: CASSRGQGQAFF.

The chain couples TRBV7-2 to TRBJ1-5; no firm D call. Trimming pared 3 bases from V and 1 base from J, leaving 10 bases between. Germline V gene sequence: CDR1 SGHTA, CDR2 FQGNSA. CDR3 length: 15 amino acids. CDR3 bases: TGTGCCAGCAGCTTGGGGATTAGGAGCAATCAGCCCCAGCATTTT. Translation gives CASSLGIRSNQPQHF.

The chain joins TRBV6-1 to TRBJ2-5; 10 positions match TRBD1. The CDR3 loop spans 14 amino acids. CDR1 and CDR2 (germline): MNHNS, SASEGT. V gave up 4 bases and J gave up 5 bases; unmatched junction bases: 4. The DNA of the CDR3 is TGTGCCAGCAGTGGAGGGACAGGGGTCGAGACCCAGTACTTC. It encodes CASSGGTGVETQYF.

The CDR3 bases are TGTGCCAGCAGAGGAATCGGGACTAGCGGTTCCTACGAGCAGTACTTC. Its translation: CASRGIGTSGSYEQYF. This chain connects TRBV11-2 to TRBJ2-7; 11 bases match TRBD2. The CDR3 extends over 16 amino acids. J lost 1 base, V lost 6 bases, and 8 bases had no gene match. Per the germline V gene, CDR1 is SGHAT and CDR2 is FQNNGV.

The gene calls are TRBV30 and TRBJ2-7; TRBD1 agrees at 9 bases. The CDR3 loop spans 14 amino acids. J was trimmed by 4 bases and V by 3 bases; bases with no gene match: 7. Germline V gives CDR1 GTSNPN, CDR2 SVGIG (reference sequence). CDR3 residues: CAWSIGTGSYEQYF. DNA of the CDR3: TGTGCCTGGAGCATCGGGACAGGGTCGTACGAGCAGTACTTC.

The chain employs TRBV6-1 and TRBJ2-7; 7 nucleotides agree with TRBD2. Germline V gives CDR1 MNHNS, CDR2 SASEGT. The CDR3 covers 14 residues. J lost 3 bases, V lost 1 base, and 3 bases had no gene match. In DNA form, the CDR3 reads TGTGCCAGCAGTGAAGGGGGGGGGATCTACGAGCAGTACTTC. It codes for CASSEGGGIYEQYF.

The sample holds one count of this clone. This chain connects TRBV19 to TRBJ2-5; D remains ambiguous. The V gene lost 4 bases and the J gene lost 7 bases, with 10 bases spanning the gap. Looked up from germline, CDR1 is LNHDA and CDR2 is SQIVND (reference sequence). This CDR3 is built from 12 residues. The CDR3 sequence is CASSTSGATQYF. The CDR3 nucleotides read TGTGCCAGTAGTACCTCTGGCGCGACCCAGTACTTC.

The chain's CDR3 is CASSPGHSNTEAFF. Written as DNA, the CDR3 is TGTGCCAGCAGCCCTGGACATTCGAACACTGAAGCTTTCTTT. This rearrangement joins TRBV28 to TRBJ1-1; weak D call: TRBD1 (5 bases). Trimming shortened V by 6 bases and J by 1 base, and 12 bases separated the two germline ends. The CDR3 extends over 14 amino acids. The germline CDR1 and CDR2 sequences are MDHEN and SYDVKM. Using reference TRBV28 and TRBJ1-1 for the parts outside the CDR3, the full variable domain is DVKVTQSSRYLVKRTGEKVFLECVQDMDHENMFWYRQDPGLGLRLIYFSYDVKMKEKGDIPEGYSVSREKKERFSLILESASTNQTSMYLCASSPGHSNTEAFFGQGTRLTVV.

The CDR3 protein is CASSRGGASGEQYF. The CDR3 nucleotides read TGTGCCAGTAGCAGAGGGGGGGCGTCGGGAGAGCAGTACTTC. V is TRBV19 and J is TRBJ2-7; perhaps TRBD2 as D (7 bases). The V end lost 6 bases, the J end lost 7 bases, and 19 bases lay between the germline ends. The CDR3 sequence is 14 residues long. Germline V gives CDR1 LNHDA, CDR2 SQIVND (reference sequence).

This clone appeared once. This chain uses TRBV5-6 with TRBJ2-2, with TRBD2 matching 8 bases. Looked up from germline, CDR1 is SGHDT and CDR2 is YYEEEE. V lost 5 bases to trimming and J lost 8 bases; unmatched junction nucleotides: 8. The CDR3 sequence is 14 residues long. The CDR3 coding sequence is TGTGCCAGCAGGGGCGGGAGGAATAATGGGGAGCTGTTTTTT. Its protein is CASRGGRNNGELFF.